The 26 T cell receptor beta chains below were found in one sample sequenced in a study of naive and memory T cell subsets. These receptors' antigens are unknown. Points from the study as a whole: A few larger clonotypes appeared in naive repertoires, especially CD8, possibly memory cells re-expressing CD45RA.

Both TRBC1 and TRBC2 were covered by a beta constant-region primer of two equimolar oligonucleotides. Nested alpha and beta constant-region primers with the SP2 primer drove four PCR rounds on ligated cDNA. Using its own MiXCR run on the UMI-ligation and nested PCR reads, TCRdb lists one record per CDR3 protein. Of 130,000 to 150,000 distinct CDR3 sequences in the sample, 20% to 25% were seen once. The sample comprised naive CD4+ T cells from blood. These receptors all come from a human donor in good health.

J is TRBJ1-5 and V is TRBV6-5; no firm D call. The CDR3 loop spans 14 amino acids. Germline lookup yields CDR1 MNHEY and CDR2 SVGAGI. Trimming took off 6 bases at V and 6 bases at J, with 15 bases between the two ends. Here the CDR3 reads CASSEGTRSQPQHF. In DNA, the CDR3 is TGTGCCAGCAGCGAGGGAACCAGGAGTCAGCCCCAGCATTTT.

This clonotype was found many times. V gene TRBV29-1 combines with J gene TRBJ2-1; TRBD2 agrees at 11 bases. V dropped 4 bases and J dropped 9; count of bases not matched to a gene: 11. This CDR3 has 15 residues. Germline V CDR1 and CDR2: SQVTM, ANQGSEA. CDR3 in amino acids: CSVAPRLAGRGEQFF. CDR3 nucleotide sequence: TGCAGCGTTGCGCCCCGACTAGCGGGGAGGGGTGAGCAGTTCTTC.

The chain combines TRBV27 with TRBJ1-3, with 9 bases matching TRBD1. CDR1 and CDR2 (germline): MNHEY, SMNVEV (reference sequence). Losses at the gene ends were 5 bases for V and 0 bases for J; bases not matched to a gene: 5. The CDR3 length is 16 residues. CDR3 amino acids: CASSAGTGNSGNTIYF. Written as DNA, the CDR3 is TGTGCCAGCAGTGCCGGGACAGGGAACTCTGGAAACACCATATATTTT.

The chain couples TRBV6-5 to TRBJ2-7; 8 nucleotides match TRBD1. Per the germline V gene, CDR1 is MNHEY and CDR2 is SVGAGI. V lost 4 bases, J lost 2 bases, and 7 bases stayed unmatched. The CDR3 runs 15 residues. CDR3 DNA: TGTGCCAGCAGTTCCTTCAGACAGGGGCCCTACGAGCAGTACTTC. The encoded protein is CASSSFRQGPYEQYF.

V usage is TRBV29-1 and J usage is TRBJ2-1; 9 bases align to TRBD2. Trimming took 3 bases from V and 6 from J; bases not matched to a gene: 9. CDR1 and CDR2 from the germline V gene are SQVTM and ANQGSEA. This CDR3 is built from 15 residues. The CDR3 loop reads CSVDGLAGFLNEQFF. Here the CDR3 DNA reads TGCAGCGTTGACGGGCTAGCGGGATTCCTCAATGAGCAGTTCTTC.

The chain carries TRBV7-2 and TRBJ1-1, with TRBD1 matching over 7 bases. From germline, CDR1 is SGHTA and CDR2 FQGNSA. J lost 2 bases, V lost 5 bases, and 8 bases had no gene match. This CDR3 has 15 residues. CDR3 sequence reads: CASSPRQGSNTEAFF. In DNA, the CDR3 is TGTGCCAGCAGCCCACGACAGGGTTCCAACACTGAAGCTTTCTTT. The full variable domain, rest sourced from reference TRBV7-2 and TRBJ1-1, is GAGVSQSPSNKVTEKGKDVELRCDPISGHTALYWYRQSLGQGLEFLIYFQGNSAPDKSGLPSDRFSAERTGGSVSTLTIQRTQQEDSAVYLCASSPRQGSNTEAFFGQGTRLTVV.

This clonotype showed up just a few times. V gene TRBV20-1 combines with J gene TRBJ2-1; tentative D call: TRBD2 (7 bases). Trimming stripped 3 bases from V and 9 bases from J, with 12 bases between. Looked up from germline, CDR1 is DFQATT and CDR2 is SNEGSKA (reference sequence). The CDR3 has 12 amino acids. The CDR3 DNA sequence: TGCAGTGCTAGTCTAGGGGGGGGTGAGCAGTTCTTC. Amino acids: CSASLGGGEQFF.

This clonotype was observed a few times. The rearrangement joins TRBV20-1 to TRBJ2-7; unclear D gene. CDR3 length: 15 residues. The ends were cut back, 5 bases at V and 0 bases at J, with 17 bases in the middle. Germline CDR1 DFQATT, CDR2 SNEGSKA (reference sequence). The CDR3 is CSALWVTPTSYEQYF. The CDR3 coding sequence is TGCAGTGCTTTATGGGTGACACCAACCTCCTACGAGCAGTACTTC.

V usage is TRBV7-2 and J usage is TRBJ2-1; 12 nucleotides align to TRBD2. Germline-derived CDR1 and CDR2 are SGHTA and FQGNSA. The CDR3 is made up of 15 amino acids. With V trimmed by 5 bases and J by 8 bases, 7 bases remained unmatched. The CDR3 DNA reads TGTGCCAGCAGCCGTCCTAGCGGGAGGGCCGATGAGCAGTTCTTC. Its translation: CASSRPSGRADEQFF. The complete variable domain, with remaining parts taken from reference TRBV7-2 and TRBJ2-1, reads GAGVSQSPSNKVTEKGKDVELRCDPISGHTALYWYRQSLGQGLEFLIYFQGNSAPDKSGLPSDRFSAERTGGSVSTLTIQRTQQEDSAVYLCASSRPSGRADEQFFGPGTRLTVL.

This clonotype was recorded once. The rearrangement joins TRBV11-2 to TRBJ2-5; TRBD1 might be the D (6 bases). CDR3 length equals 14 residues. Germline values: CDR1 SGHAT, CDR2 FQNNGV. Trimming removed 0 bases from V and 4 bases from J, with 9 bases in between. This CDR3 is CASSLELDRETQYF. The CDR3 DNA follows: TGTGCCAGCAGCTTAGAGCTGGACAGAGAGACCCAGTACTTC. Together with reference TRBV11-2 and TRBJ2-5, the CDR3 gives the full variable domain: EAGVAQSPRYKIIEKRQSVAFWCNPISGHATLYWYQQILGQGPKLLIQFQNNGVVDDSQLPKDRFSAERLKGVDSTLKIQPAKLEDSAVYLCASSLELDRETQYFGPGTRLLVL.

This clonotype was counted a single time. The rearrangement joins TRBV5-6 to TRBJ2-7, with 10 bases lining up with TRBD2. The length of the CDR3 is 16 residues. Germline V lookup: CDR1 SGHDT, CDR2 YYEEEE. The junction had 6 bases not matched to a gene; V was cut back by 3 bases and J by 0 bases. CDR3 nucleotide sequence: TGTGCCAGCAGCTCCCGGCTAGCGGGGGTCTCCTACGAGCAGTACTTC. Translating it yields CASSSRLAGVSYEQYF.

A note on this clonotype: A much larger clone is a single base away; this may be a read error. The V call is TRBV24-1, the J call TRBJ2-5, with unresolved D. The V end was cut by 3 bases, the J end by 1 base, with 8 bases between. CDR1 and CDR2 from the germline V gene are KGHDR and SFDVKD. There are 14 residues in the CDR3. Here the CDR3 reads CATSDSNTQETQYF. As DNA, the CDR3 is TGTGCCACCAGTGATAGCAACACCCAAGAGACCCAGTACTTC.

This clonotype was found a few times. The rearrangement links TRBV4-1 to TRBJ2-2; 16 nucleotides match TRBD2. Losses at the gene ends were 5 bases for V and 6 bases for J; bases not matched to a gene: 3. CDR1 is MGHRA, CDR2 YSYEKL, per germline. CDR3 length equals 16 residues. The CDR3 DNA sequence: TGCGCCAGCAGCGGGACTAGCGGGAGGGGCGCCGGGGAGCTGTTTTTT. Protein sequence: CASSGTSGRGAGELFF.

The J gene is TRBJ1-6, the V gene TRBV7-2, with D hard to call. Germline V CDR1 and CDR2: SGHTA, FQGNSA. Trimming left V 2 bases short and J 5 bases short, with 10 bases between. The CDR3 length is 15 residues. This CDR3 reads CASSLRVLDNSPLHF. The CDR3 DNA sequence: TGTGCCAGCAGCTTAAGGGTACTGGATAATTCACCCCTCCACTTT.

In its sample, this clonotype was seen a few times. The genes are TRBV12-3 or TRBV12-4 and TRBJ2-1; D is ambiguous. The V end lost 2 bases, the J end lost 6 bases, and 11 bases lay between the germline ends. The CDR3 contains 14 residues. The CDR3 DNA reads TGTGCCAGCAGTTTAACCCCGGCCTCCAATGAGCAGTTCTTC. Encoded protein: CASSLTPASNEQFF.

CDR3 region: CASSLADRGPSPLHF. The DNA for the CDR3 is TGTGCCAGCAGCTTAGCGGACAGGGGTCCCTCACCCCTCCACTTT. This sequence joins TRBV7-2 and TRBJ1-6; 9 nucleotides match TRBD1. CDR1 and CDR2 from the germline V gene are SGHTA and FQGNSA. V shed 0 bases and J 10 bases; nucleotides not matched to a gene: 4. This CDR3 has 15 amino acids.

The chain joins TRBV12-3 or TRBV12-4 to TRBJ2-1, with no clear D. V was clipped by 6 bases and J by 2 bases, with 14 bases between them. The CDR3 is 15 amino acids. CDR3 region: CASSPSKSPYNEQFF. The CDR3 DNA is TGTGCCAGCAGCCCTAGTAAGTCTCCCTACAATGAGCAGTTCTTC.

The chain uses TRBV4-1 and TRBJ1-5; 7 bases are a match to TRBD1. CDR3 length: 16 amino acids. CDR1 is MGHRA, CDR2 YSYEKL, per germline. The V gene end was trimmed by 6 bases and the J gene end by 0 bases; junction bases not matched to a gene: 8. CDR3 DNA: TGCGCCAGCAGAGACAGGGAACTCTATAGCAATCAGCCCCAGCATTTT. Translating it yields CASRDRELYSNQPQHF.

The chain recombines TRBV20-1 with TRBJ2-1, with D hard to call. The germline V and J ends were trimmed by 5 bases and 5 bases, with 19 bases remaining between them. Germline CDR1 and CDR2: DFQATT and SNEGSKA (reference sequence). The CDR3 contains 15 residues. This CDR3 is CSASVIVVRNNEQFF. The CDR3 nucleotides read TGCAGTGCTTCCGTTATTGTGGTCCGAAACAATGAGCAGTTCTTC.

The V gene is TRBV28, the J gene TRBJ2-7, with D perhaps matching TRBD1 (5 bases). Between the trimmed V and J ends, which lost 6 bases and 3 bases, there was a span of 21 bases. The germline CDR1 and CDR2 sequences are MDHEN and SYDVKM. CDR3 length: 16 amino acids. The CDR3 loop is CASSQIVGPYNYEQYF. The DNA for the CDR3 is TGTGCCAGCAGCCAAATAGTGGGGCCTTATAACTACGAGCAGTACTTC.

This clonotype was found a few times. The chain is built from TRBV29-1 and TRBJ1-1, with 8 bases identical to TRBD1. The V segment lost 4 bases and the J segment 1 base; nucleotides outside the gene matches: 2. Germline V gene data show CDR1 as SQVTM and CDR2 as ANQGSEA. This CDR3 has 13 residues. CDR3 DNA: TGCAGCGTTGTAGGACAGGGGAACACTGAAGCTTTCTTT. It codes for CSVVGQGNTEAFF.

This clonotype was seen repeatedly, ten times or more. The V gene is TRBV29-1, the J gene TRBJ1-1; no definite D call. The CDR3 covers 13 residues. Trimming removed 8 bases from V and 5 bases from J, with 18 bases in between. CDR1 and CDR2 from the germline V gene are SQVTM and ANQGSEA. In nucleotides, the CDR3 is TGCAGCTGCCGAGGAGGGTTGAGGACTGAAGCTTTCTTT. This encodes CSCRGGLRTEAFF.

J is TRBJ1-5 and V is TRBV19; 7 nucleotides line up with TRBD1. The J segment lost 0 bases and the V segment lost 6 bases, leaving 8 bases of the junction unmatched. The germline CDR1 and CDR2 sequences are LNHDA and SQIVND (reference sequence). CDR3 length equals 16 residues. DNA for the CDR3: TGTGCCAGTAGCACCCTAGGGACAGTTAGCAATCAGCCCCAGCATTTT. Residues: CASSTLGTVSNQPQHF.

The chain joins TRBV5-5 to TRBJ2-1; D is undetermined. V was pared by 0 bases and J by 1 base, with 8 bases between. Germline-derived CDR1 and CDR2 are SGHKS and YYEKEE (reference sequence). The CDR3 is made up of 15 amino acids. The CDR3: CASSLGQASYNEQFF. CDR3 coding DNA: TGTGCCAGCAGCTTGGGTCAGGCATCCTACAATGAGCAGTTCTTC. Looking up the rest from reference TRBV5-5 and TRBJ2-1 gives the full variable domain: DAGVTQSPTHLIKTRGQQVTLRCSPISGHKSVSWYQQVLGQGPQFIFQYYEKEERGRGNFPDRFSARQFPNYSSELNVNALLLGDSALYLCASSLGQASYNEQFFGPGTRLTVL.

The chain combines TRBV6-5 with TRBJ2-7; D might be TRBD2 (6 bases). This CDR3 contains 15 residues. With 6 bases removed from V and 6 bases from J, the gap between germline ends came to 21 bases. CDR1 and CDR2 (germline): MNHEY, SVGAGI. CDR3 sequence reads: CASRPQDGTRGEQYF. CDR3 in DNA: TGTGCCAGCAGACCACAGGACGGGACTCGGGGCGAGCAGTACTTC.

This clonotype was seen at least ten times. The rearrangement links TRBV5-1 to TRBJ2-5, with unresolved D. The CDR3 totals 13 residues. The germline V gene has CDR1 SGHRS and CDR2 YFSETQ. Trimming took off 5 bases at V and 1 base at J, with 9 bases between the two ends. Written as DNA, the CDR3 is TGCGCCAGCAGATACGCGGTCCAAGAGACCCAGTACTTC. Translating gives CASRYAVQETQYF.